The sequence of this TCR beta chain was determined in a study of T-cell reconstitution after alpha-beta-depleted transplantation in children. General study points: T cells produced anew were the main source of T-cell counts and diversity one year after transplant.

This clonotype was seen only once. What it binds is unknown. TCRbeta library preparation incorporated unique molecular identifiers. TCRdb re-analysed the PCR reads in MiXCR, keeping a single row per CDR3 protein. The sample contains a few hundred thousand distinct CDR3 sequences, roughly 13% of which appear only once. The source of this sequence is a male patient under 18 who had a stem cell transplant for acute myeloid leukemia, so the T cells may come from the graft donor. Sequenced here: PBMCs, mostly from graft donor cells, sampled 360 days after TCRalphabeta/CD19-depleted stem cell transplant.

The CDR3 region is CATSRAQGPIDTQYF. The CDR3 DNA reads TGTGCCACCAGCAGAGCACAGGGACCAATAGATACCCAGTACTTC. This chain connects TRBV15 to TRBJ2-5; maybe TRBD1 (6 bases). CDR3 size: 15 residues. CDR1 and CDR2 (germline): LNHNV, YYDKDF (reference sequence). With 1 base removed from V and 8 bases from J, the gap between germline ends came to 17 bases.